This paragraph covers one T cell receptor beta chain sequence. This clonotype was seen repeatedly, ten times or more. There is no known antigen for this receptor. Qualities for individual bases were not recorded, and no much larger clone is one base off. These data are taken from a study of T cell repertoires in cytomegalovirus infection (dated by TCRdb to about 2019). Study-wide context: Because public TCR beta signatures pointed to carriage of CMV infection together with the matching HLA type, the HLA type of each donor mattered for the analysis. Study-wide conclusions, independent of this receptor: Carriers of CMV infection plus the relevant HLA type were discriminated by the cumulative frequency of public TCR beta family members in the study cohort and in an independent roughly 400-donor cohort. The ex vivo response was dominated by HLA-C-restricted CMV-specific TCR beta clonotypes, and the single most frequent clonotype in two of eight donors was supplied by these HLA-C-restricted clonotypes.

Sequencing was performed on an Illumina HiSeq 1500. TCRdb reprocessed the public reads (quality trimming at Q25 with fastp, clone calling with MiXCR) and kept in-frame beta chains. All rows with the same CDR3 protein become a single entry with the most common DNA and genes. This sample gives roughly 250,000 distinct CDR3 sequences in total; 9% to 15% of them show up just once. Together, the top ten hold around 1.6% of the sample. The CDR3 measures 14 amino acids from cysteine to phenylalanine. The retained sequence is limited to the CDR3, 42 bases, with the frame set at the first base. Unmatched junction bases come to 5, with V trimmed by 3 bases and J by 0 bases. CDR1 and CDR2, looked up from the germline V gene (reference sequence), are DFQATT and SNEGSKA.

Sequencing was performed on PBMCs. Recombination joined TRBV20-1 with TRBJ2-7, and 7 junctional nucleotides match TRBD2. The source is a human donor in good health (CMV status not recorded). Some clones in this sample may be carry-over from other donors' samples. The DNA is TGCAGTGCTAGGAGCGGGACTGTCTCCTACGAGCAGTACTTC. Its amino acids are CSARSGTVSYEQYF.